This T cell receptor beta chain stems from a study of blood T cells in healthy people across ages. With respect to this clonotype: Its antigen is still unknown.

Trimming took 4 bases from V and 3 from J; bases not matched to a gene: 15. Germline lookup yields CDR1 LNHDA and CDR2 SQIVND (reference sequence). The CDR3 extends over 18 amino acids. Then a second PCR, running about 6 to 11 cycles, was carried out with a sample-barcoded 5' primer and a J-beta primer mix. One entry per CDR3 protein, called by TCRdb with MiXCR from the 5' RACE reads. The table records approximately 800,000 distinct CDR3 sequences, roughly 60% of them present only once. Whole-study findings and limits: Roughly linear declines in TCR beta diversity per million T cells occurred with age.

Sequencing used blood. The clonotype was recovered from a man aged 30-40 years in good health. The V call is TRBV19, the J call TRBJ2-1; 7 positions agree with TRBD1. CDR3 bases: TGTGCCAGTAGTAATCGAAAGAAAAATACAGGGGTCTACAATGAGCAGTTCTTC. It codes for CASSNRKKNTGVYNEQFF.